Following are 30 T cell receptor beta chains from one sample sequenced in a study of siplizumab effects on memory and regulatory T cells (dated by TCRdb to between 2017 and 2020). Library preparation was by the immunoSEQ multiplex PCR assay. TCRdb holds this immuneACCESS table with in-frame rearrangements only. Some clones are missing; in checked studies, unresolved V genes explain under half, and the rest has no known cause. The sample table records about 40,000 clones; around 90% of these occur just once. The biggest ten clones account for roughly 0.25% of the sample. Material for sequencing was naive CD4+ T cells sorted from blood. The sample's cell subset or site label, in plain terms: unstimulated naive T cells. The source is a human donor in good health.

The V gene is TRBV10-2, the J gene TRBJ2-1; TRBD1 or TRBD2 may be the D gene (5 bases each). The CDR3 length is 16 residues. Trimming took off 5 bases at V and 1 base at J, with 15 bases between the two ends. In germline, CDR1 is WSHSY, CDR2 SAAADI. Here the CDR3 reads CASSRGGEGSYNEQFF. The CDR3 coding sequence is TGCGCCAGCAGTCGGGGCGGAGAGGGGTCCTACAATGAGCAGTTCTTC.

The chain is built from TRBV6-6 and TRBJ1-1, with D tentatively TRBD1 (5 bases). This CDR3 has 15 residues. V was cut by 5 bases and J by 4 bases, with 17 bases left in between. Germline V gene lookup returns CDR1 MNHNY and CDR2 SVGAGI (reference sequence). The CDR3 region has the DNA TGTGCCAGCAGTCCGCCCGGGGCTTGGGGCACTGAAGCTTTCTTT. This sequence encodes CASSPPGAWGTEAFF.

The chain employs TRBV18 and TRBJ2-1, with 16 bases aligning to TRBD2. The CDR3 sequence is 16 residues long. The ends lost 6 bases at V and 9 bases at J; junction bases unmatched: 8. CDR1 and CDR2 from the germline V gene are KGHSH and LQKENI. CDR3 sequence: CASSKSGLAGGPEQFF. For the CDR3, the DNA is TGTGCCAGCTCTAAATCGGGACTAGCGGGGGGGCCTGAGCAGTTCTTC. Full variable domain (rest looked up from reference TRBV18 and TRBJ2-1): NAGVMQNPRHLVRRRGQEARLRCSPMKGHSHVYWYRQLPEEGLKFMVYLQKENIIDESGMPKERFSAEFPKEGPSILRIQQVVRGDSAAYFCASSKSGLAGGPEQFFGPGTRLTVL.

V and J are TRBV7-9 and TRBJ2-5, with a possible D match to TRBD2 (5 bases). Trimming removed 1 base from V and 7 bases from J, with 16 bases in between. The CDR3 sequence is 15 residues long. The germline gives CDR1 SEHNR, CDR2 FQNEAQ (reference sequence). CDR3 coding DNA: TGTGCCAGCAGCTTAGGGCTTGGGGAGTGGGCGACCCAGTACTTC. Protein sequence: CASSLGLGEWATQYF.

V and J are TRBV7-2 and TRBJ2-6; the D gene is possibly TRBD1 (5 bases). Germline-derived CDR1 and CDR2 are SGHTA and FQGNSA. CDR3 size: 15 residues. With 4 bases removed from V and 1 base from J, the gap between germline ends came to 8 bases. In DNA form, the CDR3 reads TGTGCCAGCAGCTCCAGGGAATCTGGGGCCAACGTCCTGACTTTC. Translated: CASSSRESGANVLTF.

The rearrangement joins TRBV7-9 to TRBJ2-1; no firm D call. Trimming cost V 5 bases and J 8 bases, with 16 bases left between them. CDR1 is SEHNR and CDR2 is FQNEAQ in the germline V gene (reference sequence). The CDR3 is 14 amino acids. The CDR3 bases are TGTGCCAGCAGCCCCTCGATTATTCGGGATGAGCAGTTCTTC. It codes for CASSPSIIRDEQFF.

This chain links TRBV14 with TRBJ2-7; 7 bases are shared with TRBD2. Per the germline V gene, CDR1 is SGHDN and CDR2 is FVKESK. CDR3 length: 16 amino acids. Trimming at V came to 0 bases and at J to 0 bases, leaving 5 bases not matched to a gene. The DNA for the CDR3 is TGTGCCAGCAGCCAAGAGTGGGGACTACCCTCCTACGAGCAGTACTTC. Translation gives CASSQEWGLPSYEQYF.

Only one count was recorded for this clone. Germline and junction disagree at one end, which may indicate a read error. This sequence joins TRBV9 and TRBJ2-7; TRBD1 aligns across 7 bases. Germline loops: CDR1 SGDLS, CDR2 YYNGEE. The CDR3 runs to 14 residues. CDR3 sequence (DNA): TGTGCCAGCAGCCCTCGGACAGGCTCCTACGAGCAGTGCTTC. Encoded protein: CASSPRTGSYEQCF.

The V call is TRBV2, the J call TRBJ1-2, with D perhaps TRBD1 (5 bases). CDR1 is SNHLY, CDR2 FYNNEI, per germline. The CDR3 consists of 12 residues. Trimming pared 11 bases from V and 5 bases from J, leaving 15 bases between. CDR3 in DNA: TGTGCCGCCGGGACTGAACTTTATGGCTACACCTTC. Its protein is CAAGTELYGYTF.

This chain connects TRBV5-6 to TRBJ2-4, with a weak D call TRBD1 (5 bases). The V and J ends lost 4 bases and 0 bases respectively, with 20 bases between them. CDR1 SGHDT and CDR2 YYEEEE come from the germline V gene. The CDR3 has 18 residues. The CDR3 spells CASSPVWGSSVAKNIQYF. The CDR3 DNA reads TGTGCCAGCAGCCCCGTTTGGGGCAGCTCTGTAGCCAAAAACATTCAGTACTTC.

The rearrangement uses TRBV6-5 and TRBJ2-7; D remains ambiguous. Between the trimmed V and J ends, which lost 2 bases and 4 bases, there was a span of 15 bases. CDR3 length: 15 amino acids. Germline CDR1 reads MNHEY; CDR2 reads SVGAGI. For the CDR3, the DNA is TGTGCCAGCAGTTACGGCTCATGGGGTGAATACGAGCAGTACTTC. It encodes CASSYGSWGEYEQYF.

The chain joins TRBV19 to TRBJ2-2; 10 positions match TRBD1. With V trimmed by 8 bases and J by 7 bases, 7 bases remained unmatched. Germline CDR1 LNHDA, CDR2 SQIVND (reference sequence). CDR3 size: 14 residues. The CDR3 DNA reads as TGTGCCAGTTCCGACAGGGGGCTTGGCGGGGAGCTGTTTTTT. Its translation: CASSDRGLGGELFF.

The rearrangement links TRBV23-1 to TRBJ1-2; TRBD1 is a possible D gene (5 bases). TRBV23-1 counts as an open reading frame of uncertain function. With 11 bases removed from V and 4 bases from J, the gap between germline ends came to 29 bases. The CDR3 is 17 residues long. The CDR3 reads CAARTGLWEGRCYGYTF. CDR3 DNA sequence: TGCGCCGCAAGGACCGGACTTTGGGAGGGACGGTGCTATGGCTACACCTTC.

The chain combines TRBV11-2 with TRBJ2-7; TRBD2 agrees at 9 bases. The CDR3 totals 15 residues. CDR1 SGHAT and CDR2 FQNNGV come from the germline V gene. The V gene end was trimmed by 5 bases and the J gene end by 1 base; junction bases not matched to a gene: 6. DNA for the CDR3: TGTGCCAGCAGCCGCGGACTAGCGCTGTCCTACGAGCAGTACTTC. Amino acids: CASSRGLALSYEQYF.

J is TRBJ1-1 and V is TRBV7-9; D call uncertain. The CDR3 sequence is 16 residues long. Germline assignment: CDR1 SEHNR and CDR2 FQNEAQ (reference sequence). Trimming cost V 5 bases and J 1 base, with 17 bases left between them. The CDR3: CASSTPKGRGNTEAFF. For the CDR3, the DNA is TGTGCCAGCAGCACGCCCAAAGGTCGAGGGAACACTGAAGCTTTCTTT. The complete variable domain, with remaining parts taken from reference TRBV7-9 and TRBJ1-1, reads DTGVSQNPRHKITKRGQNVTFRCDPISEHNRLYWYRQTLGQGPEFLTYFQNEAQLEKSRLLSDRFSAERPKGSFSTLEIQRTEQGDSAMYLCASSTPKGRGNTEAFFGQGTRLTVV.

The chain employs TRBV12-5 and TRBJ2-7; 9 nucleotides match TRBD1. Germline CDR1 is LGHNT and CDR2 is FRNRAP. Unmatched junction bases numbered 7, after V lost 6 bases and J lost 4 bases. The CDR3 length is 14 residues. CDR3 sequence reads: CASGRGQGSYEQYF. The CDR3 DNA reads as TGTGCTAGTGGCCGAGGACAGGGGTCTTACGAGCAGTACTTC.

V gene TRBV7-9 combines with J gene TRBJ2-5; D is unresolved. The CDR3 covers 10 residues. V was clipped by 8 bases and J by 5 bases, with 6 bases between them. Germline CDR1 is SEHNR and CDR2 is FQNEAQ (reference sequence). CDR3 sequence: CASLGETQYF. The CDR3 DNA follows: TGTGCCAGCCTCGGGGAGACCCAGTACTTC.

In this sample, this clone turned up once. The rearrangement joins TRBV4-1 to TRBJ2-2; D is ambiguous. CDR3 length: 14 residues. Trimming removed 3 bases from V and 1 base from J, with 6 bases in between. Germline V gene sequence: CDR1 MGHRA, CDR2 YSYEKL. The CDR3: CASSHSQNTGELFF. The CDR3, as DNA: TGCGCCAGCAGCCATTCACAGAACACCGGGGAGCTGTTTTTT.

The V gene is TRBV12-5, the J gene TRBJ2-3, with TRBD2 matching 12 bases. Trimming took 2 bases from V and 0 from J; bases not matched to a gene: 3. CDR3 size: 17 residues. The germline CDR1 and CDR2 sequences are LGHNT and FRNRAP. CDR3 loop: CASGLSTSGRSTDTQYF. The DNA for the CDR3 is TGTGCTAGTGGTTTGTCCACTAGCGGGAGGAGCACAGATACGCAGTATTTT.

V is TRBV5-4 and J is TRBJ1-1; D remains unclear. V was pared by 0 bases and J by 5 bases, with 17 bases between. Germline CDR1 SGHNT, CDR2 YYREEE (reference sequence). The CDR3 has 16 residues. The CDR3 loop reads CASSLALQFTVTEAFF. In nucleotides, the CDR3 is TGTGCCAGCAGCTTGGCCTTACAGTTTACGGTTACTGAAGCTTTCTTT.

V is TRBV15 and J is TRBJ2-2; 8 bases agree with TRBD1. With 0 bases clipped from V and 7 bases from J, the junction kept 13 bases outside the gene matches. The length of the CDR3 is 18 residues. Germline V gene lookup returns CDR1 LNHNV and CDR2 YYDKDF (reference sequence). CDR3 nucleotides: TGTGCCACCAGCAGAGAAAAAGTCTGGGACAGGTCGGTCGGGGAGCTGTTTTTT. It encodes CATSREKVWDRSVGELFF.

V and J are TRBV18 and TRBJ2-7; D is uncertain. V lost 0 bases and J lost 4, with 7 bases in between. CDR3 length: 13 amino acids. Per the germline V gene, CDR1 is KGHSH and CDR2 is LQKENI. The CDR3 DNA reads as TGTGCCAGCTCACCACCTCAGGAGTACGAGCAGTACTTC. It yields the protein CASSPPQEYEQYF.

The V call is TRBV5-1, the J call TRBJ2-2, with D possibly being TRBD1 or TRBD2 (5 bases each). CDR1 and CDR2 (germline): SGHRS, YFSETQ. This CDR3 region has 16 residues. The germline V and J ends were trimmed by 6 bases and 0 bases, with 15 bases remaining between them. CDR3 in DNA: TGCGCCAGCAATAGGGACGGATCCGCGAACACCGGGGAGCTGTTTTTT. It yields the protein CASNRDGSANTGELFF.

As DNA, the CDR3 is TGTGCCAGCAGGAGGGACGTCGCAACTAATGAAAAACTGTTTTTT. Its protein product is CASRRDVATNEKLFF. This chain connects TRBV2 to TRBJ1-4; D possibly corresponds to TRBD1 (5 bases). CDR1 and CDR2 (germline): SNHLY, FYNNEI. V dropped 6 bases and J dropped 0 bases, with 11 bases sitting between them. The CDR3 has 15 amino acids. Together with reference TRBV2 and TRBJ1-4, the CDR3 gives the full variable domain: EPEVTQTPSHQVTQMGQEVILRCVPISNHLYFYWYRQILGQKVEFLVSFYNNEISEKSEIFDDQFSVERPDGSNFTLKIRSTKLEDSAMYFCASRRDVATNEKLFFGSGTQLSVL.

This chain uses TRBV7-9 with TRBJ2-5; TRBD2 matches 7 bases. Germline V gives CDR1 SEHNR, CDR2 FQNEAQ (reference sequence). V lost 5 bases and J lost 4; bases outside the gene matches: 7. The CDR3 is made up of 14 amino acids. CDR3 region: CASSLTSAGETQYF. CDR3 in DNA: TGTGCCAGCAGCCTAACTAGCGCGGGAGAGACCCAGTACTTC.

The V gene is TRBV5-1, the J gene TRBJ1-2; a possible D gene is TRBD1 (5 bases). The V gene's germline CDR1 is SGHRS and CDR2 YFSETQ. This CDR3 comprises 12 residues. Deletions cut 3 bases from V and 12 bases from J, with 15 bases between. The CDR3 coding sequence is TGCGCCAGCAGCTACTCGACAGAAAGGCACACCTTC. Translated: CASSYSTERHTF.

This clone appeared a single time. This chain links TRBV7-9 with TRBJ2-5, with 13 bases that match TRBD2. V lost 5 bases to trimming and J lost 10 bases; unmatched junction nucleotides: 10. Germline CDR1 and CDR2: SEHNR and FQNEAQ (reference sequence). This CDR3 contains 15 residues. DNA for the CDR3: TGTGCCAGCAGCCCAACCGGGACTAGCGGGGAGGTCCAGTACTTC. It encodes CASSPTGTSGEVQYF.

The chain has TRBV7-9 and TRBJ2-1, with 9 positions matching TRBD1. The CDR3 is made up of 14 amino acids. The germline CDR1 and CDR2 sequences are SEHNR and FQNEAQ (reference sequence). V was pared by 0 bases and J by 15 bases, with 9 bases of the junction left unmatched. The CDR3 coding sequence is TGTGCCAGCAGCTTAGCGAGACTACAGGGGGCTATGTTCTTC. Translating gives CASSLARLQGAMFF.

V usage is TRBV6-6 and J usage is TRBJ2-3; D perhaps matches TRBD2 (6 bases). V dropped 7 bases and J dropped 4 bases, with 18 bases sitting between them. In germline, CDR1 is MNHNY, CDR2 SVGAGI (reference sequence). This CDR3 has 15 amino acids. The CDR3 region has the DNA TGTGCCAGCACACCCCCGGGAGTACATCCAGATACGCAGTATTTT. It yields the protein CASTPPGVHPDTQYF.

The chain employs TRBV6-5 and TRBJ2-7, with 7 bases lining up with TRBD1. V lost 4 bases and J lost 6; bases outside the gene matches: 3. Germline CDR1 is MNHEY and CDR2 is SVGAGI. The CDR3 consists of 12 residues. CDR3 DNA: TGTGCCAGCAGTTCGTACAGGGGCGAGCAGTACTTC. It translates to CASSSYRGEQYF.